This T cell receptor (beta chain) originates from a study of blood T cell repertoires in COVID-19. Whole-study context: The United States, Italy and Spain were the sources of the acute and convalescent COVID-19 samples.

V was cut by 2 bases and J by 0 bases, with 8 bases left in between. Germline V gives CDR1 SGHTA, CDR2 FQGTGA. CDR3 length: 16 residues. The repertoire was sequenced with immunoSEQ multiplex PCR; TCRdb's copy has only in-frame clones and lacks some. The table has fewer than 250,000 clones, approximately 91% seen once. The receptor was isolated from a man aged 30 to 39 with acute or convalescent COVID-19. This chain joins TRBV7-3 and TRBJ1-6; maybe TRBD1 (5 bases). Material: peripheral blood. CDR3 in DNA: TGTGCCAGCAGCTTATCAGGGCTCTCCTATAATTCACCCCTCCACTTT. Translating it yields CASSLSGLSYNSPLHF.